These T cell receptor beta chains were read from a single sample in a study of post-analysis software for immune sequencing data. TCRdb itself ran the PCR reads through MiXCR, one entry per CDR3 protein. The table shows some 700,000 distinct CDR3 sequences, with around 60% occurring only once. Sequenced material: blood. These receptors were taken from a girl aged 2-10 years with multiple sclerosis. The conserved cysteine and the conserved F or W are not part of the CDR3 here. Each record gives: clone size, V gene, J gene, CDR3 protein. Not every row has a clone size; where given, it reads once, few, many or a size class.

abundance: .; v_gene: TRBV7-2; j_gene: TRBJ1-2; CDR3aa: ASSSAEGRSYGYT
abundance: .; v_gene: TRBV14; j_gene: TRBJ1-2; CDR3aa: VSSQDTGCYYGYT
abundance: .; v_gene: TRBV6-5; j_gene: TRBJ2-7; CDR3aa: ASSYQGGSYEQY
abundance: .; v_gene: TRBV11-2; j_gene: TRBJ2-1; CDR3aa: ASSLEDRAGPYNEQF
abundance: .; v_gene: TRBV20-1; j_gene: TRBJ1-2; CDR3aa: SARQPIYYGYT
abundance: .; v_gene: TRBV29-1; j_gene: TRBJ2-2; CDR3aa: SANRLNTGELF
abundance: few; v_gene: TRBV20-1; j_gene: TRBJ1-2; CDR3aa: SARDIVNYGYT
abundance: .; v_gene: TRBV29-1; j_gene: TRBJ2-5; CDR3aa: SVEPRGRGETQY
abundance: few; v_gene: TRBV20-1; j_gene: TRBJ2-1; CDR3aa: SAPAGLSYNEQF
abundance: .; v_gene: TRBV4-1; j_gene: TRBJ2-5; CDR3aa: ASSQVTGGLGETQY
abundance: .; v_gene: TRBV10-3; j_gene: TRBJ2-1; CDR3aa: AIRVGLADNEQF
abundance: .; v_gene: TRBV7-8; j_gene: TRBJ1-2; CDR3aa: ASSNRQKANYGYT
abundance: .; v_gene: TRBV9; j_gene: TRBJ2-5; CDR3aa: ASSVGVGGITETQY
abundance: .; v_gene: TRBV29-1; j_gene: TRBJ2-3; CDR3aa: SVEGGGDTQY
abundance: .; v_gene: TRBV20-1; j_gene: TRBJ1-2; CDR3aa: SARLTGWRNGYT
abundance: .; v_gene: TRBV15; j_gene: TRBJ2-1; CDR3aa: ATSVSGDNNEQF
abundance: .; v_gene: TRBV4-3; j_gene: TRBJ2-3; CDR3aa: ASSFGTQSTDTQY
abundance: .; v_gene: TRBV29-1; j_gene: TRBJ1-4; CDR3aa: SVGPSGEKLF
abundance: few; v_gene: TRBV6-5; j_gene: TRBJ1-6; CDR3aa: ASSYSGRTGGDSPLH
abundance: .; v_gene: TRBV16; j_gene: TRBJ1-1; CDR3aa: ASSHPQGTGDPIMNTEAF
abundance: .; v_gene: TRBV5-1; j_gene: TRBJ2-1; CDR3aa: ASSLRGDSSNEQF
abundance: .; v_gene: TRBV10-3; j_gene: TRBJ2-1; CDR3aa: TISVRDNEQF
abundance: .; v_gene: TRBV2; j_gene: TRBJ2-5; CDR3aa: ASRTGGGETQY
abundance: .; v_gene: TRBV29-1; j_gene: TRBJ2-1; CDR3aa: SVGWNYDNEQF
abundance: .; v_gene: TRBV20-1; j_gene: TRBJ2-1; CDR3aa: SAGGLAGGGEQF
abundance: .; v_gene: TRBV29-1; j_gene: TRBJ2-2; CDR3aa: SVGGGIGELF
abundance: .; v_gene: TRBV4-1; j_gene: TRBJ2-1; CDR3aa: ASSPGLPKKREVRNEQF